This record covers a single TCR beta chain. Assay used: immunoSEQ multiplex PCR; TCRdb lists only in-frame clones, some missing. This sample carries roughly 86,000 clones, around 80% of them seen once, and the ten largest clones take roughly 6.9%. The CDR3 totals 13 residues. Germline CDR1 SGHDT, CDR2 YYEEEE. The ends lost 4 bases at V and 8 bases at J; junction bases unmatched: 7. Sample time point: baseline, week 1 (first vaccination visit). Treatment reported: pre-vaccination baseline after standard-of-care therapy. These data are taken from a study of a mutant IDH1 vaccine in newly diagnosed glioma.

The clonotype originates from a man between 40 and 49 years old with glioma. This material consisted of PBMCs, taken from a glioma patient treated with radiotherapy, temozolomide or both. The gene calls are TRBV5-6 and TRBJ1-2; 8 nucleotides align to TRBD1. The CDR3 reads CASSRQGQEGYTF. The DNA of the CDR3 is TGTGCCAGCAGCCGACAGGGGCAGGAGGGCTACACCTTC.